This TCR beta chain emerged from a study of identical twins. This clonotype was counted only a few times. Its antigen is unknown. A universal primer binding site was introduced by template switching. The final cDNA contained unique molecular identifiers. MiXCR was run by TCRdb on the 5' RACE reads, yielding one entry per CDR3 protein. The repertoire holds some 570,000 distinct CDR3 sequences, with 20% to 25% as singletons. V shed 5 bases, J shed 4 bases, and the junction held 10 bases outside the gene matches. There are 15 residues in the CDR3. Study conclusions and caveats: Analyses of zero insertions could be partly confounded by invariant MAIT and iNKT cells. For monozygotic twins, models underestimated out-of-frame TCR alpha sharing.

All donors were healthy, and all were Caucasian. The sample was also linked to a second study, of yellow fever vaccine responses in identical twins.

Source material: CD4+ T cells sorted from blood. The TCR originated in a young woman in good health. The chain couples TRBV12-3 or TRBV12-4 to TRBJ2-7, with 8 bases fitting TRBD2. CDR3 in DNA: TGTGCCAGCAGTCCCGGGGGGGCGGGCGGTTACGAGCAGTACTTC. Encoded protein: CASSPGGAGGYEQYF.